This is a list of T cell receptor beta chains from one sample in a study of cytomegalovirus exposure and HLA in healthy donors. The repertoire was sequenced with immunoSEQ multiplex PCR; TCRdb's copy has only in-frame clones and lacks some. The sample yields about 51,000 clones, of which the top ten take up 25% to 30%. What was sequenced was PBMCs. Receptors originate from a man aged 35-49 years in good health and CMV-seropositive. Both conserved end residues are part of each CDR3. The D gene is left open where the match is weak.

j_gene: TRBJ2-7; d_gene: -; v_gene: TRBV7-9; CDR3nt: TGTGCCAGCAGCTCGAGGGTTTACGAGCAGTACTTC; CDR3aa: CASSSRVYEQYF
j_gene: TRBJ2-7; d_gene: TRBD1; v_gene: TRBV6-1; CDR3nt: TGTGCCAGCGGGGGGACAGGATACTCCTACGAGCAGTACTTC; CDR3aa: CASGGTGYSYEQYF
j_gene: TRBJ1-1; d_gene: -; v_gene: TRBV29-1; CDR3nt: TGCAGCGTTACCCTATGGCAGGCTGAAGCTTTCTTT; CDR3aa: CSVTLWQAEAFF
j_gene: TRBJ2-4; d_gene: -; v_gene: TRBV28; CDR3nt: TGTGCCAGCACCCTGACAGGGACTGCGGACATTCAGTACTTC; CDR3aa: CASTLTGTADIQYF
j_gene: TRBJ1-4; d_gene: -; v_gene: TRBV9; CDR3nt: TGTGCCAGCAGCCTTTCAGGTTCAAATGAAAAACTGTTTTTT; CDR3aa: CASSLSGSNEKLFF
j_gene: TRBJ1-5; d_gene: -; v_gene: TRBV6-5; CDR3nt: TGTGCCAGCAGCCTAGGGGTTTTCAATCAGCCCCAGCATTTT; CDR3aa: CASSLGVFNQPQHF
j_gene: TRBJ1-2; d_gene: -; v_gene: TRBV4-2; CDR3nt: TGTGCCAGCAGCCAAGAGGAGTATGGCTACACCTTC; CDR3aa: CASSQEEYGYTF
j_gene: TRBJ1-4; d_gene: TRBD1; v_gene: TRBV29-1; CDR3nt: TGCAGCGCGACAGGGGGGTTTGAAAAACTGTTTTTT; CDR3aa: CSATGGFEKLFF
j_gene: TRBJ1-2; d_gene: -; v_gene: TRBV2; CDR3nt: TGTGCCAGCAGCCCCACACACAGTCCCGTCTATGGCTACACCTTC; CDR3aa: CASSPTHSPVYGYTF
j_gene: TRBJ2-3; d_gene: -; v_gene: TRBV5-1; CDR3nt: TGCGCCAGCAGCTCCCGGGGCACAGATACGCAGTATTTT; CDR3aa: CASSSRGTDTQYF
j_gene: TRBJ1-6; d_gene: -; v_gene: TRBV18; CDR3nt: TGTGCCAGCTCACAGATTGCCGAAAAACTATACTCACCCCTCCACTTT; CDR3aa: CASSQIAEKLYSPLHF
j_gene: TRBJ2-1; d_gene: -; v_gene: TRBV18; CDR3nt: TGTGCCAGCTCACGTGTCGGGGGTTATGAGCAGTTCTTC; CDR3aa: CASSRVGGYEQFF
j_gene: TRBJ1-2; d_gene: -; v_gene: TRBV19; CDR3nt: TGTGCCAGTAGATCGGGGGAGAACTATGGCTACACCTTC; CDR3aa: CASRSGENYGYTF
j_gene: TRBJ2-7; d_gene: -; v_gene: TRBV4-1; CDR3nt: TGCGCCAGCAGCCAAGGAGATGGAGCCTACGAGCAGTACTTC; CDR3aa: CASSQGDGAYEQYF
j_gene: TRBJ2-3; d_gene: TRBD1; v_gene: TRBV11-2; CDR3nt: TGTGCCAGCAGCGTCGGGACAGGGGCAGATACGCAGTATTTT; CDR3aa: CASSVGTGADTQYF
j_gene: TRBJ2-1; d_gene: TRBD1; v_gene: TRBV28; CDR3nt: TGTGCCAGCAGTTCGCCGACAGGGGGGTCCAATGAGCAGTTCTTC; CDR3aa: CASSSPTGGSNEQFF
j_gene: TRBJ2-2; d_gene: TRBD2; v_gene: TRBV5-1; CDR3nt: TGCGCCACCAGCTCGCGGGGGGACACCGGGGAGCTGTTTTTT; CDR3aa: CATSSRGDTGELFF
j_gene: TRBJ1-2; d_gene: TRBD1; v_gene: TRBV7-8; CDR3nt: TGTGCCAGCAGTTCCGGAGGGGGCCTGGATGGCTACACCTTC; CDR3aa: CASSSGGGLDGYTF
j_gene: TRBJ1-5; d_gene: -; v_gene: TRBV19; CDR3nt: TGTGCCAGTAGTATATTAGCAGGGGTGGGTCAGCCCCAGCATTTT; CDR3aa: CASSILAGVGQPQHF
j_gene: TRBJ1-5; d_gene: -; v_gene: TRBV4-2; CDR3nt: TGTGCCAGCAGCCGGCAGGGTAATCAGCCCCAGCATTTT; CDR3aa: CASSRQGNQPQHF
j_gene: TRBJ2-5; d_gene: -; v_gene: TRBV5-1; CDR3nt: TGCGCCAGCAGCTTGGAGGGGCTCCAAGAGACCCAGTACTTC; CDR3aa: CASSLEGLQETQYF
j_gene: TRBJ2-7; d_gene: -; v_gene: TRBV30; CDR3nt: TGTGCCTGGAATCCGGGGAGCGCCTACGAGCAGTACTTC; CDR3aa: CAWNPGSAYEQYF
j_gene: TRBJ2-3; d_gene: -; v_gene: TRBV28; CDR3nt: TGTGCCAGCAGTTTTGGGGCCCCAGATACGCAGTATTTT; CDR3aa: CASSFGAPDTQYF
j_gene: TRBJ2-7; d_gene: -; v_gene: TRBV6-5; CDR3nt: TGTGCCAGCAGTTACTCGTACAGCTACGAGCAGTACTTC; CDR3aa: CASSYSYSYEQYF
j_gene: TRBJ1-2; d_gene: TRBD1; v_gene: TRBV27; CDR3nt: TGTGCCAGCAGTCGGACAGGGGCGATCTATGGCTACACCTTC; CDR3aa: CASSRTGAIYGYTF
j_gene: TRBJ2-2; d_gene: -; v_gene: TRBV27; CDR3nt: TGTGCCAGCAGTTTGGAGCAGAACACCGGGGAGCTGTTTTTT; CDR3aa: CASSLEQNTGELFF
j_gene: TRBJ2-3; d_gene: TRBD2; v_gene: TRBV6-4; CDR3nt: TGTGCCAGCAGTGACACTAGCGGGGGGCCAGATACGCAGTATTTT; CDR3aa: CASSDTSGGPDTQYF
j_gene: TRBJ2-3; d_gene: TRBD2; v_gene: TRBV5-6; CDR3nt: TGTGCCAGCAGCGCTGGGGGGGGGTATGCTAGCACAGATACGCAGTATTTT; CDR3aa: CASSAGGGYASTDTQYF
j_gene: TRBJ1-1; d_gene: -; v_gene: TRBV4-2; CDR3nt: TGTGCCAGCAGCCAAGATGTCGGTTCGGTCTTCTCAAACACTGAAGCTTTCTTT; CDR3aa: CASSQDVGSVFSNTEAFF
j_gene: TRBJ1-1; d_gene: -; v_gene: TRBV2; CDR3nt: TGTGCCACCCGGCGGATGCTCACTGAAGCTTTCTTT; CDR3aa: CATRRMLTEAFF
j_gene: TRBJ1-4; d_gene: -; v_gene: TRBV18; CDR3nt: TGTGCCAGCTCACCATTTAACAGGAGAAATGAAAAACTGTTTTTT; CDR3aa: CASSPFNRRNEKLFF
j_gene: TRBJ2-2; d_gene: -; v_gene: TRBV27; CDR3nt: TGTGCCAGCAGTTATGGACTGCTCGGGGAGCTGTTTTTT; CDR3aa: CASSYGLLGELFF
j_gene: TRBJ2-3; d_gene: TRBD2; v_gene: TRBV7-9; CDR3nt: TGTGCCGTTCGACTAGCGGGAGGGCGGAATGCAGATACGCAGTATTTT; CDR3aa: CAVRLAGGRNADTQYF
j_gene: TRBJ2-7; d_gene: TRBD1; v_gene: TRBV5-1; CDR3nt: TGCGCCAGCAGAACAAACTCCGGGACAGCGTTCGAGCAGTACTTC; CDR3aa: CASRTNSGTAFEQYF
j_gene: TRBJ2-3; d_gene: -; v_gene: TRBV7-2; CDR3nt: TGTGCCAGCAGCTTTTCTGCAGATACGCAGTATTTT; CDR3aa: CASSFSADTQYF
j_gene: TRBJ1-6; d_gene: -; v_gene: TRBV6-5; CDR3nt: TGTGCCAGCACCCCCGGGGGTGAGGATAATTCACCCCTCCACTTT; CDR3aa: CASTPGGEDNSPLHF
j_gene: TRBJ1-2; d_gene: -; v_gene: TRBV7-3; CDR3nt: TGTGCCAGCAGCTTTACCCCCCCAGGGAATGATGGCTACACCTTC; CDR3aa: CASSFTPPGNDGYTF
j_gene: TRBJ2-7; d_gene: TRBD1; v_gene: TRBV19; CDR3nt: TGTGCCAGTAGTACTACAGGGGCCCCCTACGAGCAGTACTTC; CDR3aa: CASSTTGAPYEQYF
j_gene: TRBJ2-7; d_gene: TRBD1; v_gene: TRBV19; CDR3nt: TGTGCCAGTAGTATCTGGGGGACAGGCACCTACGAGCAGTACTTC; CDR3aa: CASSIWGTGTYEQYF
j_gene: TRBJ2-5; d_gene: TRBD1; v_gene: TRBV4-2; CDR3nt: TGTGCCAGCAGCCGAGACAGGGGTTCGGGGACCCAGTACTTC; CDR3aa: CASSRDRGSGTQYF
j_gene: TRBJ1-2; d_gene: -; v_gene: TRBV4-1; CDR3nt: TGCGCCAGCAGCCAAGATGCCCTGGAGGCAGAACTAAACTATGGCTACACCTTC; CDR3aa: CASSQDALEAELNYGYTF
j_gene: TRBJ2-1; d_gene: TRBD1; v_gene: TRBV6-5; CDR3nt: TGTGCCAGCAGCCCAACAGGGGGTGCCTACAATGAGCAGTTCTTC; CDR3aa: CASSPTGGAYNEQFF